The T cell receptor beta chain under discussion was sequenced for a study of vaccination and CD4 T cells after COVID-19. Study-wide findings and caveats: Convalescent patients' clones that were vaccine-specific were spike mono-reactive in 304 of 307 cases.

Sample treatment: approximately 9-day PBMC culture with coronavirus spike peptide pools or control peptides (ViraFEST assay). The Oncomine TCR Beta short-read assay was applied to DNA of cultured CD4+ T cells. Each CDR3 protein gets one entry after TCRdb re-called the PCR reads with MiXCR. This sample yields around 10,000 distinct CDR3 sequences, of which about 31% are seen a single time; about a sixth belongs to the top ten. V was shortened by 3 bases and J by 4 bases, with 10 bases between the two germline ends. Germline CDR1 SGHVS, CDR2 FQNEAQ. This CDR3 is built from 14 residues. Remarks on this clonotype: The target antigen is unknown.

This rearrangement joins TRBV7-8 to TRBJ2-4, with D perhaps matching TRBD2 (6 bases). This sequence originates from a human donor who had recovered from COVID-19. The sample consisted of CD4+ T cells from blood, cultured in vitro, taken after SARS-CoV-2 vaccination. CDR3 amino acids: CASSFFGGKNIQYF. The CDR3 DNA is TGTGCCAGCAGCTTTTTTGGGGGGAAAAACATTCAGTACTTC.